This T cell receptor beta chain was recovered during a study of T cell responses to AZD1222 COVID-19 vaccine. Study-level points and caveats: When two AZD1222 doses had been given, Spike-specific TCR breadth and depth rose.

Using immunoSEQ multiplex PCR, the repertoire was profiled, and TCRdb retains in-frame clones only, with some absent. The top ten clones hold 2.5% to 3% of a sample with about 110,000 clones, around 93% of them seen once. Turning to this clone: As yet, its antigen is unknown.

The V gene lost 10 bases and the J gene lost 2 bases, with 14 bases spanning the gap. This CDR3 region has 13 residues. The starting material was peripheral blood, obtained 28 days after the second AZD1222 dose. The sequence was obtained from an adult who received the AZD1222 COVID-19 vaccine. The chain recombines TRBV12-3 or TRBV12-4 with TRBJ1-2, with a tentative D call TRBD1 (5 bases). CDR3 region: CATSEQENYGYTF. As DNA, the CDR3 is TGTGCCACTTCGGAACAGGAGAACTATGGCTACACCTTC.